This T cell receptor (beta chain) was sequenced during a study of cytomegalovirus exposure and HLA in healthy donors. Notes on the study in general: Among the most significant clusters, several appeared linked to common viral pathogens in a later analysis. Association of a missense DCLRE1C variant with TCR beta V- and J-gene trimming was reported in a later analysis. Whilst most TCR sequences proved rare, a subset of public TCRs occurred across many donors. Later on, an analysis tied over 15,000 TCR beta sequences to HLA alleles at 0.05 false discovery rate.

13 Jbeta primers and 60 Vbeta primers were used for the PCR. Produced via immunoSEQ multiplex PCR; TCRdb's table is partial and in-frame only. Here the sample spans fewer than 250,000 clones, more than 60% being singletons. Trimming pared 1 base from V and 10 bases from J, leaving 13 bases between. The CDR3 spans 13 residues. Germline assignment: CDR1 SEHNR and CDR2 FQNEAQ (reference sequence). A remark on this clone: The antigen remains unidentified.

The rearrangement uses TRBV7-9 and TRBJ1-1; D is uncertain. The sequencing sample was made of PBMCs. This receptor was obtained from a middle-aged man in good health and CMV-seronegative. CDR3 DNA: TGTGCCAGCAGCTTAGAGCGGGCTGGAGCAGCTTTCTTT. Protein product: CASSLERAGAAFF.